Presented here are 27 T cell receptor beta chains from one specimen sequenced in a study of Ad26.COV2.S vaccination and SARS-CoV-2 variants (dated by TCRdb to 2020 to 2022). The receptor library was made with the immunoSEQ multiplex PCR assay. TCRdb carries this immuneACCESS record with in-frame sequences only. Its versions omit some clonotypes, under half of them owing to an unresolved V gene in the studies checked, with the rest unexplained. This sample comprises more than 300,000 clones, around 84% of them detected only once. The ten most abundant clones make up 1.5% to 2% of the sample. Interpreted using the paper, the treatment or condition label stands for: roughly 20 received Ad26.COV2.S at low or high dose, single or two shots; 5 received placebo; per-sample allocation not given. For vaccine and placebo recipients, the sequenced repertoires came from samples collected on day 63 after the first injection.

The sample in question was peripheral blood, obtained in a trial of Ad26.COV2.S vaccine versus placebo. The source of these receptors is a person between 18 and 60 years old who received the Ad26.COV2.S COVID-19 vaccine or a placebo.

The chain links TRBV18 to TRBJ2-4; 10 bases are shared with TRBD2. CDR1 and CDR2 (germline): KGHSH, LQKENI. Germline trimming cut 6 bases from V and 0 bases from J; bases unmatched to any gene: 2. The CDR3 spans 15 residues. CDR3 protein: CASSSGGLAKNIQYF. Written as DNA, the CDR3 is TGTGCCAGCTCTAGCGGGGGGCTAGCCAAAAACATTCAGTACTTC.

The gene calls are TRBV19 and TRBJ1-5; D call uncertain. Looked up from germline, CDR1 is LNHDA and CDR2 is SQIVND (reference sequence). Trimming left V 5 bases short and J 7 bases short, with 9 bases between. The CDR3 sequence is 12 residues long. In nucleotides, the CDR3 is TGTGCCAGTAGTCCCGCCCTACAGCCCCAGCATTTT. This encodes CASSPALQPQHF.

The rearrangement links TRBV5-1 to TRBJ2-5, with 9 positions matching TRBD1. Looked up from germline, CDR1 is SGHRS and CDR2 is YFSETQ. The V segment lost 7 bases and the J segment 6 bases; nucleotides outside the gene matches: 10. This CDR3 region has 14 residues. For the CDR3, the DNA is TGCGCCAGCTGGCCGGGACAGGGAACGAAGACCCAGTACTTC. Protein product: CASWPGQGTKTQYF.

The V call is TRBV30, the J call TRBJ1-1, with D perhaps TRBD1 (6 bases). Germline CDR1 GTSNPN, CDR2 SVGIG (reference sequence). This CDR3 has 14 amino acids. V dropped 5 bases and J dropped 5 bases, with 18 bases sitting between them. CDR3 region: CAWVDTRGSTEAFF. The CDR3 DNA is TGTGCCTGGGTGGACACAAGGGGGTCGACTGAAGCTTTCTTT.

CDR3 protein: CAISDVGREETQYF. DNA of the CDR3: TGTGCCATCAGTGATGTGGGCAGGGAGGAGACCCAGTACTTC. The rearrangement uses TRBV10-3 and TRBJ2-5, with D perhaps being TRBD1 or TRBD2 (5 bases each). V was cut by 3 bases and J by 5 bases, with 13 bases left in between. The CDR3 length is 14 residues. Looked up from germline, CDR1 is ENHRY and CDR2 is SYGVKD.

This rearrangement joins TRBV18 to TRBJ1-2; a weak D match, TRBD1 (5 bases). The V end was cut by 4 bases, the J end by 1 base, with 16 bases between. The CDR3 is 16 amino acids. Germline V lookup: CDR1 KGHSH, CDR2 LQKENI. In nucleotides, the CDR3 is TGTGCCAGCTCACAAAACGCAGGGAACCTTAACTATGGCTACACCTTC. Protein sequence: CASSQNAGNLNYGYTF.

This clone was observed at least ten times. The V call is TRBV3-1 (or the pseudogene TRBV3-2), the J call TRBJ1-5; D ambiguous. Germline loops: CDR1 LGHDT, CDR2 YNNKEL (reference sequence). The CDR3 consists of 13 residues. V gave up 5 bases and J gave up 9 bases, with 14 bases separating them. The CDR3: CASSSGLLGPQHF. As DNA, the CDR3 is TGTGCCAGCAGCAGTGGGCTTTTAGGGCCCCAGCATTTT.

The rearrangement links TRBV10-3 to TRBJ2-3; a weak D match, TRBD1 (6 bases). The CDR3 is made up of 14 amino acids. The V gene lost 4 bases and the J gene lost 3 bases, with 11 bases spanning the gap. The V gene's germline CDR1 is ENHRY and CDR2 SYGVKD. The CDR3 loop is CAISGVQGTDTQYF. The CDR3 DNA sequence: TGTGCCATCAGTGGAGTACAGGGTACAGATACGCAGTATTTT.

DNA for the CDR3: TGTGCCAGCAGTTTAAGCGCCGGGTCCACCTACGAGCAGTACTTC. Translating it yields CASSLSAGSTYEQYF. V usage is TRBV27 and J usage is TRBJ2-7, with unresolved D. CDR1 and CDR2 from the germline V gene are MNHEY and SMNVEV (reference sequence). Deletions cut 2 bases from V and 2 bases from J, with 13 bases between. This CDR3 has 15 amino acids.

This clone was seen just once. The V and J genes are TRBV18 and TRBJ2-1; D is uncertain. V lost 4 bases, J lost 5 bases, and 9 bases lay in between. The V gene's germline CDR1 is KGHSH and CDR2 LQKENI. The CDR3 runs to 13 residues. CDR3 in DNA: TGTGCCAGCTCACTCGGACGGAACAATGAGCAGTTCTTC. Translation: CASSLGRNNEQFF.

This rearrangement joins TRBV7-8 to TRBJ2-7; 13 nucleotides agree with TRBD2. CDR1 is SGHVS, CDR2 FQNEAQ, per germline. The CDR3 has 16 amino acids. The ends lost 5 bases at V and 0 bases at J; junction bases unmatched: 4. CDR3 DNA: TGTGCCAGCAGCCGTCGACTAGCGGGGGGCTCCTACGAGCAGTACTTC. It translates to CASSRRLAGGSYEQYF. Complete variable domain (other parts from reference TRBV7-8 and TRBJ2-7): GAGVSQSPRYKVAKRGQDVALRCDPISGHVSLFWYQQALGQGPEFLTYFQNEAQLDKSGLPSDRFFAERPEGSVSTLKIQRTQQEDSAVYLCASSRRLAGGSYEQYFGPGTRLTVT.

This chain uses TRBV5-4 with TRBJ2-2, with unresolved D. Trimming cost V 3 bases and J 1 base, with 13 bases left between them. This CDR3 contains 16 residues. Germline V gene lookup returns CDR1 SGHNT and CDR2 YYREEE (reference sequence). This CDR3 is CASSSSQAVNTGELFF. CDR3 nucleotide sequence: TGTGCCAGCAGCTCCAGCCAAGCTGTGAACACCGGGGAGCTGTTTTTT.

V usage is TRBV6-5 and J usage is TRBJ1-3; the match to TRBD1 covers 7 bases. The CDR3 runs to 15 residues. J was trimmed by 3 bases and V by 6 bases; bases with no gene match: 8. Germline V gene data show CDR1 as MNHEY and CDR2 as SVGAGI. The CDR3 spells CASRSQGLGGNTIYF. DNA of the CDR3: TGTGCCAGCAGATCACAGGGGCTTGGTGGAAACACCATATATTTT.

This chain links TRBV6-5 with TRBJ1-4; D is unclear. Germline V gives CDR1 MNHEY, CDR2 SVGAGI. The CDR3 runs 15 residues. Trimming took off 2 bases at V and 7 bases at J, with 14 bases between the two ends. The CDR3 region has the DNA TGTGCCAGCAGTTACGGCATCCGGGGTGGTGAAAAACTGTTTTTT. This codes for CASSYGIRGGEKLFF.

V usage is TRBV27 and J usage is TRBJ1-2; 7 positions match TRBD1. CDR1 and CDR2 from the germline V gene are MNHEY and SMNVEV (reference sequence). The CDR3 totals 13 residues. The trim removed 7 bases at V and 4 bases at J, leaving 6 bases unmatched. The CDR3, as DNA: TGTGCCAGCAAGCGGGACAGCGGCTATGGCTACACCTTC. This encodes CASKRDSGYGYTF.

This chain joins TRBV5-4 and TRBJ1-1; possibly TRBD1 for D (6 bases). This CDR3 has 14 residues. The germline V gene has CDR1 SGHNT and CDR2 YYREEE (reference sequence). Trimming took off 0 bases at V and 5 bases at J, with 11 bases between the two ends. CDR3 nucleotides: TGTGCCAGCAGCTTGGTGGGGGGCGCGACTGAAGCTTTCTTT. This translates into CASSLVGGATEAFF.

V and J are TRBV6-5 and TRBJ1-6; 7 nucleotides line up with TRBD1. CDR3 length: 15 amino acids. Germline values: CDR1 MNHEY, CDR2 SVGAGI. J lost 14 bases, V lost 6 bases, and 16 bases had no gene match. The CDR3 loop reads CASRGRQGRLLALHF. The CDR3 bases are TGTGCCAGCAGGGGACGACAGGGCCGCCTCTTAGCCCTCCACTTT.

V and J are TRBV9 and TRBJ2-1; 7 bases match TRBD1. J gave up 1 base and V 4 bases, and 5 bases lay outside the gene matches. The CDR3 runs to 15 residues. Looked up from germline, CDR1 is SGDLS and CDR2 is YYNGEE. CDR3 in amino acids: CASSLEGQSYNEQFF. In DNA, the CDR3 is TGTGCCAGCAGCCTAGAGGGACAGTCCTACAATGAGCAGTTCTTC.

The CDR3 coding sequence is TGTGCCAGCAGTGAACAAACGGGACTTAACTATGGCTACACCTTC. It codes for CASSEQTGLNYGYTF. The genes are TRBV2 and TRBJ1-2; perhaps TRBD1 as D (5 bases). CDR1 is SNHLY and CDR2 is FYNNEI in the germline V gene. The CDR3 is made up of 15 amino acids. V was trimmed by 2 bases and J by 1 base, leaving 11 bases between them.

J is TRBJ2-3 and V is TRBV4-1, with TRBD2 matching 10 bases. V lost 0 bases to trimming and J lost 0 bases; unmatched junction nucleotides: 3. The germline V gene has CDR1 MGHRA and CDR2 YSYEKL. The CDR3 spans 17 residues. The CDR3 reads CASSQESSGGSTDTQYF. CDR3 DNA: TGCGCCAGCAGCCAAGAGTCTAGCGGGGGTAGCACAGATACGCAGTATTTT.

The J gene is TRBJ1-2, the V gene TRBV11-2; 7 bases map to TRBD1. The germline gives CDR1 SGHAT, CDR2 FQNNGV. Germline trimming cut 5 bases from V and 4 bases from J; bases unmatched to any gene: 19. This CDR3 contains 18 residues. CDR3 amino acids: CASSPRSKTGEIPYGYTF. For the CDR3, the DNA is TGTGCCAGCAGCCCGCGCTCCAAAACAGGGGAGATCCCCTATGGCTACACCTTC. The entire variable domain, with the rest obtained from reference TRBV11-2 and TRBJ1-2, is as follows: EAGVAQSPRYKIIEKRQSVAFWCNPISGHATLYWYQQILGQGPKLLIQFQNNGVVDDSQLPKDRFSAERLKGVDSTLKIQPAKLEDSAVYLCASSPRSKTGEIPYGYTFGSGTRLTVV.

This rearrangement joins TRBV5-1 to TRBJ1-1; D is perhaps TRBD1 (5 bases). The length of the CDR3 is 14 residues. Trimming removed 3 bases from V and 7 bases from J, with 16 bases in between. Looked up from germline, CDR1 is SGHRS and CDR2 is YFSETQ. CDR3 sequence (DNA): TGCGCCAGCAGCTACAGGAGTAACAGTGGTGAAGCTTTCTTT. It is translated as CASSYRSNSGEAFF.

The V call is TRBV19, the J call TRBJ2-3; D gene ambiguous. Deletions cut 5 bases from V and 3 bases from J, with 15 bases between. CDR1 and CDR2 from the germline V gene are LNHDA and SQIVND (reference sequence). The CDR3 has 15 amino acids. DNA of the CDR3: TGTGCCAGTAGTGGTTATCGGAACGGGACAGATACGCAGTATTTT. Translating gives CASSGYRNGTDTQYF.

CDR3 sequence (DNA): TGTGCCAGCAGCGTTAACGGGGGAAGGAGGAATGAGCAGTTCTTC. Translated: CASSVNGGRRNEQFF. The V call is TRBV9, the J call TRBJ2-1; D possibly corresponds to TRBD2 (6 bases). This CDR3 comprises 15 residues. From germline, CDR1 is SGDLS and CDR2 YYNGEE. Between the trimmed V and J ends, which lost 2 bases and 7 bases, there was a span of 16 bases.

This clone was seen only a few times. The CDR3 DNA reads TGTGCCAGCAGGGGCGAGAACACCGGGGAGCTGTTTTTT. It specifies CASRGENTGELFF. The chain recombines TRBV18 with TRBJ2-2; D possibly corresponds to TRBD1 (5 bases). In germline, CDR1 is KGHSH, CDR2 LQKENI. V was cut by 8 bases and J by 1 base, with 8 bases left in between. The CDR3 is 13 residues long.

CDR3 protein: CASSLTGTGGDSAAFF. In DNA form, the CDR3 reads TGCGCCAGCAGCCTCACCGGGACAGGGGGCGATTCGGCAGCTTTCTTT. The rearrangement links TRBV5-1 to TRBJ1-1; TRBD1 matches 12 bases. The CDR3 runs 16 residues. Trimming removed 4 bases from V and 10 bases from J; junction bases left unmatched: 14. CDR1 is SGHRS, CDR2 YFSETQ, per germline.

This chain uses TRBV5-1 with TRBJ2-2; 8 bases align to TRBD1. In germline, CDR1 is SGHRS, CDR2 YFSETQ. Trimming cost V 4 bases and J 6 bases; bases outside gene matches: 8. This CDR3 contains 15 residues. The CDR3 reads CASSVGTGGAGELFF. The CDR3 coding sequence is TGCGCCAGCAGCGTCGGGACAGGAGGGGCCGGGGAGCTGTTTTTT.